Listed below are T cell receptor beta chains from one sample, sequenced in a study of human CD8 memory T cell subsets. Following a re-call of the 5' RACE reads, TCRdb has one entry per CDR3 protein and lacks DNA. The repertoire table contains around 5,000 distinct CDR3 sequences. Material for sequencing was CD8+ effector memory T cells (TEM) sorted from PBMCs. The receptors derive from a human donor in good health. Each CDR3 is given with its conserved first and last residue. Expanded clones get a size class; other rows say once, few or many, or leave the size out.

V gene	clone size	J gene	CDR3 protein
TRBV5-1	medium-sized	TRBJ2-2	CASSPRGGGELFF
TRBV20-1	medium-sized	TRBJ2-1	CSARDQLAGDIREQFF
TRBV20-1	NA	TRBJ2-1	CSASPASFDYNEQFF
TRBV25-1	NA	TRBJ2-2	CASRAGTGDTGELFF
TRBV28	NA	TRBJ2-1	CASSFKLELNEQFF
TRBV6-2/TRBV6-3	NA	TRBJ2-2	CASSTGLETGELFF
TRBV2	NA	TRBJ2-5	CASSAGTSGSRETQYF
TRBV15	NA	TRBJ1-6	CATSRATENSPLHF
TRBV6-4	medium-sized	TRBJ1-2	CASSEAGGSYGYTF
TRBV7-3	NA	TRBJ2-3	CASSFYASSTDTQYF
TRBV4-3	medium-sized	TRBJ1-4	CASSQEVPGTGDEKLFF
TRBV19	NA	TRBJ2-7	CASSMGDSAFYEQYF
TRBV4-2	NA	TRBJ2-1	CASSQDLLRGGYDEQFF
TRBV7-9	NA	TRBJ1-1	CASTQGETEAFF
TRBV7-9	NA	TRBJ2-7	CASALSGDYEQYF
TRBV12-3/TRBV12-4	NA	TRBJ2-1	CASSVSNAQFF
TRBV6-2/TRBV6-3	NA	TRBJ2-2	CASSYSGGTTGELFF
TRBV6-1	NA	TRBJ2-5	CASSGGAGGSETQYF
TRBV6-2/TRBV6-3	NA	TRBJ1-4	CASSPGSDSEKLFF
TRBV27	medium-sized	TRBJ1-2	CASTSLGDYGYTF
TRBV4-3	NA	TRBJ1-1	CASSQADRAYTEAFF
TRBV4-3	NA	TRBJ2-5	CASSQEGPAGGPETQYF
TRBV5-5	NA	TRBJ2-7	CASSFPGSSYEQYF
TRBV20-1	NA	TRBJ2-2	CSASEGQGDHGELFF
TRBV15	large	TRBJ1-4	CATSSGTGDQEKLFF
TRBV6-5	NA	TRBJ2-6	CASSSEGVGANVLTF
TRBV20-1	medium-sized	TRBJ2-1	CSALGDTSYNEQFF
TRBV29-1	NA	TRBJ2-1	CSVGLADSYNEQFF
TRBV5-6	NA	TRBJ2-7	CASSPAGHYEQYF
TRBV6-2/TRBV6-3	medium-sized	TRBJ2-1	CAAGSTAQGEQFF
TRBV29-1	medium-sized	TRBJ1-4	CSDLPLTGGTNEKLFF
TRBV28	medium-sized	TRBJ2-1	CASTRGDRSYNEQFF
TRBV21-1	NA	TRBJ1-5	CASSKALFGGGYWPQHF
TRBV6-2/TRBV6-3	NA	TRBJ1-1	CASSYGSEVNTEAFF
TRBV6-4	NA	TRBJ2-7	CASSLREGYEQYF
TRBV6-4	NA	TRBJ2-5	CASSPDGTNTQETQYF
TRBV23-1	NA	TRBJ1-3	CASSQSWFRGGRNTIYF
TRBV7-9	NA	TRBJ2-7	CASSSPSAVSYEQYF
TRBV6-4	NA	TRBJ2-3	CASSDSLDTDTQYF
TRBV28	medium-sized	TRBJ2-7	CASSLPEDSSYEQYF
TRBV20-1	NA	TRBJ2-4	CSAPQSRDFLIQYF
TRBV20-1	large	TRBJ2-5	CSARPATQGELTQYF
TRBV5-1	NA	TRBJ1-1	CASRRIGTGDSNTEAFF
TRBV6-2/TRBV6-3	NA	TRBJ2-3	CASSLAGGPPDTQYF
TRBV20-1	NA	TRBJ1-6	CSASRDRESSPLHF